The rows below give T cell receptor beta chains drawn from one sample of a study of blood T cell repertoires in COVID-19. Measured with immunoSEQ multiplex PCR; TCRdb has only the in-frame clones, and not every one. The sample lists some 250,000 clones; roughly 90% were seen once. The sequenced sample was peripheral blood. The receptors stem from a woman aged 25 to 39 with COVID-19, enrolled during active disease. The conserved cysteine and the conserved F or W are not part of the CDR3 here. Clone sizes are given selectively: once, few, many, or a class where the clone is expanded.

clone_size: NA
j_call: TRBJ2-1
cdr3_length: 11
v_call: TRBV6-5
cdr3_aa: ASRPITGAVQF

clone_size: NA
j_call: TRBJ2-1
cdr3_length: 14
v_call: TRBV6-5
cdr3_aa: ASSSWTSGGASEQF

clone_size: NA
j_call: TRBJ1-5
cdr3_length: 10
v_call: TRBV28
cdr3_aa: ASEYSNQPQH

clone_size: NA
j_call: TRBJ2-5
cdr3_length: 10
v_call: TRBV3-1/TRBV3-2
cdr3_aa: ASSLDRETQY

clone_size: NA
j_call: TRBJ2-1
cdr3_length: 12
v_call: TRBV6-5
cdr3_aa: ASSYVAGGPDPF

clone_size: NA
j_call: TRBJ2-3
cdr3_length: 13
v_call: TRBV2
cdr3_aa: ASGVGLAGSDTQY

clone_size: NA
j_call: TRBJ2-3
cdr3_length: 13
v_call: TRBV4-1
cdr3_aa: ASSQSGGTTDTQY

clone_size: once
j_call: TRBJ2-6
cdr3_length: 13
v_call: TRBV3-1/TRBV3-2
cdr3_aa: ASSQDSSGANVLT

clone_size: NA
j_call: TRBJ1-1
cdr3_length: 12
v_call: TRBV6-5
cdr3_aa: ASSYGQGSTEAF

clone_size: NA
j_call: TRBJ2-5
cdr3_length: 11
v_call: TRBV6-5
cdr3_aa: ASSYENQETQY

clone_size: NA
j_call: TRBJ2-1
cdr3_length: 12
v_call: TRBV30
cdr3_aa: AWSLTGLINEQF

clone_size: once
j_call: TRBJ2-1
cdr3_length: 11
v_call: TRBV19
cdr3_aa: ATTGDYHNEQF

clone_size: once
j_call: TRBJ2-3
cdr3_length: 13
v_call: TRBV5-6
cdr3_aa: ASSLVGGYTDTQY

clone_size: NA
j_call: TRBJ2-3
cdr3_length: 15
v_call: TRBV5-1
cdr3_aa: ASSPFAGGPGADTQY

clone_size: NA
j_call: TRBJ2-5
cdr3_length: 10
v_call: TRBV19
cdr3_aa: ASSIYGETQY

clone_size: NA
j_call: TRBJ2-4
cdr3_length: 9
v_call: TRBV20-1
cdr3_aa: SANGGSIQY

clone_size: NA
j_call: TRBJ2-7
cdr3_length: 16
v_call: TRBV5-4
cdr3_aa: ASSSNLGTGPKTYEQY

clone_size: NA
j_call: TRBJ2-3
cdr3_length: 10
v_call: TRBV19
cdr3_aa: ASSISGDTQY

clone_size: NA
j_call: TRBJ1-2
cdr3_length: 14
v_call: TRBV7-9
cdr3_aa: ASRGGDRDSIYGYT

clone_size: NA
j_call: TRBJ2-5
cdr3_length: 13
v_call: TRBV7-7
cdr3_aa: ASSLASTGEETQY

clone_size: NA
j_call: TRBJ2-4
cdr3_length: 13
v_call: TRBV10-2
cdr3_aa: ASQLAGGMEGIQY

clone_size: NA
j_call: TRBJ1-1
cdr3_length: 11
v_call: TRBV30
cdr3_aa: AWSVGGGTEAF

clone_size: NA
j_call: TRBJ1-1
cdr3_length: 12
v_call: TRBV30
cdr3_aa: AWRSQGGYTEAF

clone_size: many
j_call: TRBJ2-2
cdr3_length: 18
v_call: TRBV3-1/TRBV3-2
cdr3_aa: ASSQWGLSGARANTGELF

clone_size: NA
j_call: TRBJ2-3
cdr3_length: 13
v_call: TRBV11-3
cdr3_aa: ASSAGGRGTDTQY

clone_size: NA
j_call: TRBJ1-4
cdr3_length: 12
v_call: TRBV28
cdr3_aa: ASSERQGAEKLF

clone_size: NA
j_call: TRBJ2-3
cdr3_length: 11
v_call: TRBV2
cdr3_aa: ASSSGGTDTQY

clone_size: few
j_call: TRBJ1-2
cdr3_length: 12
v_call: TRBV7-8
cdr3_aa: ASSLGTGASGYT

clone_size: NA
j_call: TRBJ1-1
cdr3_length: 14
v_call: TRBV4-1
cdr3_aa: ASSQGRDRGARGAF

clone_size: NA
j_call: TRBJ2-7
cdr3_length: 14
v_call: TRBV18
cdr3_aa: ASSPLGGILRDEQY

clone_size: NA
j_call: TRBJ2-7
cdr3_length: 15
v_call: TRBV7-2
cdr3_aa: ASSSKWTSGGGYEQY

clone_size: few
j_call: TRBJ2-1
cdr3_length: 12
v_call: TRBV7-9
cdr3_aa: ASRTPGVDNEQF

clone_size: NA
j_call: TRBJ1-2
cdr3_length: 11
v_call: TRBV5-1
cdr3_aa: ASRQAGGGGYT

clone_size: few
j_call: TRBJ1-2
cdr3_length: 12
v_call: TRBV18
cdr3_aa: ASSRDRNNYGYT

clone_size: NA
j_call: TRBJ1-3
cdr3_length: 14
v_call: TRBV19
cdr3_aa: ASSYPGQGNRDTIY